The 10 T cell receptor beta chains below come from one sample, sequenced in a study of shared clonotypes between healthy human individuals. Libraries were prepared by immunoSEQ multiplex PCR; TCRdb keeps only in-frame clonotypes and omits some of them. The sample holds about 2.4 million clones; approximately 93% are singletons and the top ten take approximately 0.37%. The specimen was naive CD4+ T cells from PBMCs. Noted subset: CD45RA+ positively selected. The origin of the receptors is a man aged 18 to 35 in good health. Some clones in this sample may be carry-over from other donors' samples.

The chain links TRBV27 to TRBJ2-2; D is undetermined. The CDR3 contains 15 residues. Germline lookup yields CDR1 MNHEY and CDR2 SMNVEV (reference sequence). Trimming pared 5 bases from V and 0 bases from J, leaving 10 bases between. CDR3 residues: CASSPPPTNTGELFF. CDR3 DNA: TGTGCCAGCAGTCCCCCCCCAACGAACACCGGGGAGCTGTTTTTT.

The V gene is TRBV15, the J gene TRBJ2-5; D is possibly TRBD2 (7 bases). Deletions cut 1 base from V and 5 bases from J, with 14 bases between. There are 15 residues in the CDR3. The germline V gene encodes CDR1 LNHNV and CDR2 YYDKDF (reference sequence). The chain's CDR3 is CATSRGGGARETQYF. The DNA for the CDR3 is TGTGCCACCAGCAGAGGGGGGGGCGCGAGGGAGACCCAGTACTTC.

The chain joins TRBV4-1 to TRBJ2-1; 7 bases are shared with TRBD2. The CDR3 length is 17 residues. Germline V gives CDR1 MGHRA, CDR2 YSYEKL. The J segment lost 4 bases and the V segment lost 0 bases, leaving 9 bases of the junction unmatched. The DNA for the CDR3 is TGCGCCAGCAGCCAAGATATTAGACCTAGCGGATACAATGAGCAGTTCTTC. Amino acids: CASSQDIRPSGYNEQFF.

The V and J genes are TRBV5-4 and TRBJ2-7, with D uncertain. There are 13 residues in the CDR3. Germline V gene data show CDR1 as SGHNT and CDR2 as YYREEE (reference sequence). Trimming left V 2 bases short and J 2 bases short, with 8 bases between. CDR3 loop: CASSFKTAYEQYF. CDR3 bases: TGTGCCAGCAGCTTTAAGACGGCCTACGAGCAGTACTTC.

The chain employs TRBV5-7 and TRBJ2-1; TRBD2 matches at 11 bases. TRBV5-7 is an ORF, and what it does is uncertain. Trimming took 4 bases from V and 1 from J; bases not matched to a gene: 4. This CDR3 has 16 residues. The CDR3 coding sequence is TGTGCCAGCAGCGGGGGACTAGCGGATTCCTACAATGAGCAGTTCTTC. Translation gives CASSGGLADSYNEQFF.

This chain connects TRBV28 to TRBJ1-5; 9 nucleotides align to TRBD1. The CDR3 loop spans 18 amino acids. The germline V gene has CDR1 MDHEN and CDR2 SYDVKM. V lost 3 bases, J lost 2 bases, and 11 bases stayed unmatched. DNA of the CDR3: TGTGCCAGCAGTTTTGCCCCGGGACAGGGCTGGGGCAATCAGCCCCAGCATTTT. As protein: CASSFAPGQGWGNQPQHF.

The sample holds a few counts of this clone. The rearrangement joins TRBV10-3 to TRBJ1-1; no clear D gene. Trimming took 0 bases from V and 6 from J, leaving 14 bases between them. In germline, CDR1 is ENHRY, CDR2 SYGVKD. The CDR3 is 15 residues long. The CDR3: CAISESGRVRAEAFF. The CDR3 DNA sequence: TGTGCCATCAGTGAGTCCGGGCGGGTAAGGGCTGAAGCTTTCTTT.

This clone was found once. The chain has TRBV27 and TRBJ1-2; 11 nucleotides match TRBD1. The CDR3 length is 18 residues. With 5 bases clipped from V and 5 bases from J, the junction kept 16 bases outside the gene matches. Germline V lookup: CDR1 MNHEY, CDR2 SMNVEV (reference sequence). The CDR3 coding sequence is TGTGCCAGCAGTCCAAAACCGGGACAGGGGGGCGCAAGGTATGGCTACACCTTC. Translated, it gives CASSPKPGQGGARYGYTF.

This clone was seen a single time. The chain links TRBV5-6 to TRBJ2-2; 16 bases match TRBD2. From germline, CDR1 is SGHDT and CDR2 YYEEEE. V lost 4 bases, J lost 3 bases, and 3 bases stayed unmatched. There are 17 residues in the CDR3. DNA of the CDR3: TGTGCCAGCAGCCCGGGACTAGCGGGAGGGGACACCGGGGAGCTGTTTTTT. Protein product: CASSPGLAGGDTGELFF.

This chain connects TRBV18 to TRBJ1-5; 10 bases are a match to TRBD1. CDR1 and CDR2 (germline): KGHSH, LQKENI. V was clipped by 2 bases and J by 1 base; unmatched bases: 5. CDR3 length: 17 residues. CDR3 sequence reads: CASSPDRGQGSNQPQHF. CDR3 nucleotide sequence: TGTGCCAGCTCACCAGACAGGGGGCAGGGAAGCAATCAGCCCCAGCATTTT.